These T cell receptor beta chains were read from a single sample in a study of T cell clusters in autoimmune cytopenias. TCRdb reprocessed the multiplex PCR reads and stores each CDR3 protein as one record, lacking DNA. The sample data list roughly 10,000 distinct CDR3 sequences. The same specimen was also included in a second study, on T cell repertoires in aging, cancer and after chemotherapy.

Sequenced sample: peripheral blood. The receptors originated from a human donor in good health. CDR3s include the opening cysteine and the closing phenylalanine or tryptophan. Fields, in order: CDR3 length, J gene, V gene, clone size, CDR3 protein. Size values are once, few and many counts, or a class for expanded clones, and some rows have none.

14,TRBJ2-7,TRBV6-1,NA,CASSEVGLRYEQYF
16,TRBJ2-3,TRBV29-1,medium-sized,CSVEAEGRSSTDTQYF
11,TRBJ2-5,TRBV12-3/TRBV12-4,medium-sized,CASSLSETQYF
13,TRBJ2-3,TRBV29-1,medium-sized,CSVSGRASDTQYF
13,TRBJ2-7,TRBV19,NA,CASSLMRNYEQYF
14,TRBJ2-1,TRBV7-9,NA,CASSLSSGRNEQFF
17,TRBJ2-2,TRBV7-6,NA,CASSPGDRGLSSGELFF
12,TRBJ1-1,TRBV30,NA,CAWYPMNTEAFF
14,TRBJ2-7,TRBV18,NA,CASSPGSAPSGQYF
13,TRBJ1-5,TRBV11-2,NA,CASSLVADQPQHF
12,TRBJ2-1,TRBV6-5,NA,CASRRLNNEQFF
13,TRBJ2-7,TRBV30,NA,CAWSIGQGYEQYF
13,TRBJ1-2,TRBV5-4,NA,CASSWDRGRGYTF
16,TRBJ2-3,TRBV7-4,NA,CASSDRTSGASDTQYF
17,TRBJ2-7,TRBV6-5,NA,CASSNGLAPVSSYEQYF
15,TRBJ2-6,TRBV5-6,NA,CASSFGLVRANVLTF
18,TRBJ2-2,TRBV5-4,NA,CASSFTPGGSANTGELFF
14,TRBJ2-1,TRBV5-6,NA,CASSLATSGGRAFF
14,TRBJ2-7,TRBV18,medium-sized,CASSPPNWDGRQYF
13,TRBJ2-5,TRBV12-3/TRBV12-4,NA,CASSLPSKETQYF
12,TRBJ2-7,TRBV7-6,NA,CASSLSGGEQYF
14,TRBJ2-7,TRBV19,medium-sized,CASSDTGMLNEQYF
16,TRBJ2-7,TRBV5-5,NA,CASSFGTGGLSYEQYF